What follows are 8 T cell receptor beta chains derived from one specimen sequenced in a study of beta chain features in type 1 diabetes. The authors reverse transcribed all of the isolated RNA, so sequencing captured expressed TCRB transcripts. This table comes from immunoSEQ multiplex PCR, and its TCRdb copy is limited to in-frame clones, with some not included. Counted here are around 340,000 clones, 15% to 20% occurring once; the ten biggest clones make up under 0.055%. The sequencing input was naive CD4+ T cells from blood. The receptor set was obtained from a woman in her late teens or twenties in good health.

This clone was counted a few times. The chain employs TRBV7-2 and TRBJ1-2; 7 nucleotides line up with TRBD1. CDR1 is SGHTA, CDR2 FQGNSA, per germline. With 5 bases clipped from V and 4 bases from J, the junction kept 10 bases outside the gene matches. This CDR3 region has 15 residues. CDR3 bases: TGTGCCAGCAGCGCGACCACAGGGGAGGTCTATGGCTACACCTTC. Translated: CASSATTGEVYGYTF. Using reference TRBV7-2 and TRBJ1-2 for the parts outside the CDR3, the full variable domain is GAGVSQSPSNKVTEKGKDVELRCDPISGHTALYWYRQSLGQGLEFLIYFQGNSAPDKSGLPSDRFSAERTGGSVSTLTIQRTQQEDSAVYLCASSATTGEVYGYTFGSGTRLTVV.

This chain joins TRBV5-1 and TRBJ2-5, with 9 bases lining up with TRBD2. Looked up from germline, CDR1 is SGHRS and CDR2 is YFSETQ. V lost 3 bases to trimming and J lost 2 bases; unmatched junction nucleotides: 5. CDR3 size: 15 residues. Here the CDR3 DNA reads TGCGCCAGCAGCTCGAGCGGGAGGCGGCAAGAGACCCAGTACTTC. Its translation is CASSSSGRRQETQYF.

Only a few counts were recorded for this clone. The rearrangement uses TRBV5-1 and TRBJ2-1; 8 bases are a match to TRBD2. Germline CDR1 reads SGHRS; CDR2 reads YFSETQ. The V gene end was trimmed by 2 bases and the J gene end by 10 bases; junction bases not matched to a gene: 8. This CDR3 has 14 residues. CDR3 protein: CASSFIAGSWEQFF. Written as DNA, the CDR3 is TGCGCCAGCAGCTTTATAGCGGGATCCTGGGAGCAGTTCTTC. The whole variable domain, filled in from reference TRBV5-1 and TRBJ2-1, reads KAGVTQTPRYLIKTRGQQVTLSCSPISGHRSVSWYQQTPGQGLQFLFEYFSETQRNKGNFPGRFSGRQFSNSRSEMNVSTLELGDSALYLCASSFIAGSWEQFFGPGTRLTVL.

This clone was seen a handful of times. This chain links TRBV7-9 with TRBJ1-1; D gene unclear. The CDR3 is made up of 13 amino acids. The germline V gene encodes CDR1 SEHNR and CDR2 FQNEAQ (reference sequence). The germline V and J ends were trimmed by 1 base and 8 bases, with 11 bases remaining between them. The CDR3 sequence: CASSLGLGREAFF. The CDR3 DNA sequence: TGTGCCAGCAGCTTAGGTCTGGGGAGGGAAGCTTTCTTT.

This chain joins TRBV7-9 and TRBJ1-5; the match to TRBD1 covers 7 bases. V dropped 4 bases and J dropped 3; count of bases not matched to a gene: 12. The V gene's germline CDR1 is SEHNR and CDR2 FQNEAQ (reference sequence). The CDR3 has 17 residues. DNA for the CDR3: TGTGCCAGCAGCTCGGGGGTGGGGACAGTAACCAATCAGCCCCAGCATTTT. Protein: CASSSGVGTVTNQPQHF.

The chain couples TRBV9 to TRBJ2-2; possibly TRBD1 for D (6 bases). V was pared by 0 bases and J by 1 base, with 10 bases between. The CDR3 has 16 residues. The germline V gene encodes CDR1 SGDLS and CDR2 YYNGEE. The CDR3 reads CASSVAPQGNTGELFF. In DNA form, the CDR3 reads TGTGCCAGCAGCGTAGCTCCACAGGGGAACACCGGGGAGCTGTTTTTT.

The chain is built from TRBV19 and TRBJ1-5, with unresolved D. CDR1 and CDR2 (germline): LNHDA, SQIVND (reference sequence). V was trimmed by 4 bases and J by 5 bases, leaving 9 bases between them. The CDR3 extends over 13 amino acids. The CDR3 loop reads CASSSQEYQPQHF. DNA of the CDR3: TGTGCCAGTAGTAGCCAGGAATATCAGCCCCAGCATTTT.

This clone appeared a few times. V usage is TRBV29-1 and J usage is TRBJ2-1; 9 positions match TRBD1. Trimming removed 4 bases from V and 11 bases from J; junction bases left unmatched: 12. Germline CDR1 SQVTM, CDR2 ANQGSEA. The CDR3 has 14 residues. The DNA for the CDR3 is TGCAGCGTTGCGGCCCGACTAGGGACAGGGAAGCAGTTCTTC. Translating gives CSVAARLGTGKQFF.